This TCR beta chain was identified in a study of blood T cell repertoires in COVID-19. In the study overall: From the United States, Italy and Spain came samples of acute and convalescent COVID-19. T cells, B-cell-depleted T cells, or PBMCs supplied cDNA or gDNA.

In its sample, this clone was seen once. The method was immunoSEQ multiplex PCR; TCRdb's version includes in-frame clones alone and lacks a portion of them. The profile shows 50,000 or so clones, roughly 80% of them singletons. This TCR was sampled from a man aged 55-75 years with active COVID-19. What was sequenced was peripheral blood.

The CDR3 nucleotides are TGCGCCAGCAGCTTGGCGAGTCTAGCGGGGGTCCAAGAGACCCAGTACTTC. Translating it yields CASSLASLAGVQETQYF. The chain combines TRBV5-1 with TRBJ2-5; 10 bases agree with TRBD2. Germline V gene sequence: CDR1 SGHRS, CDR2 YFSETQ. The CDR3 spans 17 residues. Trimming removed 0 bases from V and 1 base from J; junction bases left unmatched: 6.